This TCR beta chain came from a study of T cells in Graves' hyperthyroidism and ophthalmopathy. Trimming cost V 1 base and J 0 bases, with 6 bases left between them. Germline V gene sequence: CDR1 DFQATT, CDR2 SNEGSKA (reference sequence). The CDR3 spans 13 residues. Amplified TCR beta CDR3 regions derived from RNA transcripts. TCR CDR3 underwent first-round RT-PCR with the HTBI primer set. TCRdb passed the multiplex PCR reads through MiXCR, listing each CDR3 protein once. The repertoire consists of fewer than 650,000 distinct CDR3 sequences, with more than 11% occurring once and the leading ten covering 5.8%. This clonotype has a count of ten or more.

The sequenced sample was blood. The clonotype originates from a woman aged 25-40 years with Graves' hyperthyroidism that later progressed to Graves' ophthalmopathy. The rearrangement links TRBV20-1 to TRBJ1-1; D uncertain. CDR3 in amino acids: CSARAVLNTEAFF. The CDR3 nucleotides read TGCAGTGCTAGAGCTGTCTTGAACACTGAAGCTTTCTTT.